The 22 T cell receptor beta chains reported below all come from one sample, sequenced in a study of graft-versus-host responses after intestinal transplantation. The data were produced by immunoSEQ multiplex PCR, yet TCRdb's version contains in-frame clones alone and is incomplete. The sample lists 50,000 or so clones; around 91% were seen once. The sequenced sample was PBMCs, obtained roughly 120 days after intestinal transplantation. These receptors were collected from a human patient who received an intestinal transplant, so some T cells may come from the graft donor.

The CDR3 bases are TGTGCCAGCAGCTTAGAAGGTCGGGGCCTAACTGTCTCGGAGCAGTTCTTC. Its translation: CASSLEGRGLTVSEQFF. The chain is built from TRBV11-3 and TRBJ2-1; either TRBD1 or TRBD2 may supply D (5 bases each). From germline, CDR1 is SGHNT and CDR2 YENEEA. Trimming pared 0 bases from V and 10 bases from J, leaving 22 bases between. The CDR3 has 17 amino acids.

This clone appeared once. The CDR3 DNA sequence: TGTGCCAGCAGTGAACGGACTTCTACCCAAGAGACCCAGTACTTC. This codes for CASSERTSTQETQYF. This chain connects TRBV2 to TRBJ2-5; weak D call: TRBD2 (5 bases). Germline V CDR1 and CDR2: SNHLY, FYNNEI. V was cut by 2 bases and J by 1 base, with 11 bases left in between. There are 15 residues in the CDR3.

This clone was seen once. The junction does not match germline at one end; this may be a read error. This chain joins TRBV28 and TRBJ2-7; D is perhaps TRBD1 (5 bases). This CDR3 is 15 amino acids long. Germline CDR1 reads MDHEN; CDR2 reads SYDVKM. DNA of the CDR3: TGTGCCAGCAGCAGAGCTAAAAAGGGGTTCTACGAGCGGTACTTC. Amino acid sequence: CASSRAKKGFYERYF.

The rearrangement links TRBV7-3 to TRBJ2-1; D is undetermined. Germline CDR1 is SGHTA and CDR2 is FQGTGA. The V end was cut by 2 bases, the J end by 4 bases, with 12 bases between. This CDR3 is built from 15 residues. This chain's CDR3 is CASSLYGGGYNEQFF. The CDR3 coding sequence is TGTGCCAGCAGCTTATACGGCGGCGGATACAATGAGCAGTTCTTC.

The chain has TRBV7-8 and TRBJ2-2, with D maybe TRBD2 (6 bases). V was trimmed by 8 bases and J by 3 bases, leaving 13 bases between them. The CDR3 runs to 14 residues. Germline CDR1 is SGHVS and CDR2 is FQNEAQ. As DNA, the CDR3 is TGTGCCAGCCACGGAGGGAAATACACCGGGGAGCTGTTTTTT. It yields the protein CASHGGKYTGELFF.

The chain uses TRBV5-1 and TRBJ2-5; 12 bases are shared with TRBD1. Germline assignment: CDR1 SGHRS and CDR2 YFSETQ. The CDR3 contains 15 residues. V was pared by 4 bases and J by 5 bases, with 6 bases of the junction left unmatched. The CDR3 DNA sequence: TGCGCCAGCAGCGATGGGACAGGGGGCAAGGAGACCCAGTACTTC. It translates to CASSDGTGGKETQYF.

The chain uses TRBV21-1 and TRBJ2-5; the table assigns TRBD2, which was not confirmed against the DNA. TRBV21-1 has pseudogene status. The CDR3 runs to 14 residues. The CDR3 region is CASLRLAGQETQYF. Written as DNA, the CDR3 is TGTGCCAGCCTACGGCTAGCGGGACAAGAGACCCAGTACTTC.

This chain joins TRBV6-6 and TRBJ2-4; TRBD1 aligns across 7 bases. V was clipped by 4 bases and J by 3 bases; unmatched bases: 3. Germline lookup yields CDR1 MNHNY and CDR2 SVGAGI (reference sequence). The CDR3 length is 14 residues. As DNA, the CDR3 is TGTGCCAGCAGTTCCGGGGACAGCAAAAACATTCAGTACTTC. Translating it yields CASSSGDSKNIQYF.

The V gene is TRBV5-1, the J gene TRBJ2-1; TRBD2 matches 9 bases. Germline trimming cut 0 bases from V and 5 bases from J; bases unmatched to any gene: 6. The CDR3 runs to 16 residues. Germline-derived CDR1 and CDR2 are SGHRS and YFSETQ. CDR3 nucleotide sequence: TGCGCCAGCAGCTTGGCGGCTAGCGGGGCCCACAATGAGCAGTTCTTC. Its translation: CASSLAASGAHNEQFF. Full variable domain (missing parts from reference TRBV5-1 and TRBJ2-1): KAGVTQTPRYLIKTRGQQVTLSCSPISGHRSVSWYQQTPGQGLQFLFEYFSETQRNKGNFPGRFSGRQFSNSRSEMNVSTLELGDSALYLCASSLAASGAHNEQFFGPGTRLTVL.

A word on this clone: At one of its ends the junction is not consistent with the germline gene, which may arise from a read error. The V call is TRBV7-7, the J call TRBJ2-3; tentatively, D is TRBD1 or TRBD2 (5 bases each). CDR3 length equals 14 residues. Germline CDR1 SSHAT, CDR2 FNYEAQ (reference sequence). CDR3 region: CASSPGLGADTQYF. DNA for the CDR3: TGTGCTAGCAGCCCGGGATTAGGGGCAGATACGCAGTATTTT.

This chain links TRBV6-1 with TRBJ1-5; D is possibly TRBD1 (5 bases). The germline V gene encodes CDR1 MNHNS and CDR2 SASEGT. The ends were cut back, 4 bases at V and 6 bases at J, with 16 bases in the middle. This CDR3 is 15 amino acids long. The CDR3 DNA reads TGTGCCAGCAGTGGACGGGACGGGGCGATTCAGCCCCAGCATTTT. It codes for CASSGRDGAIQPQHF.

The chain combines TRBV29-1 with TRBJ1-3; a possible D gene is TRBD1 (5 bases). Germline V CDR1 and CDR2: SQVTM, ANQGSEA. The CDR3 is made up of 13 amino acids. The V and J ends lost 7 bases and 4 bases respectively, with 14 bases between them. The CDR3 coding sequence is TGCAGCGCCACCGGGACTGAAGGAAACACCATATATTTT. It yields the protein CSATGTEGNTIYF.

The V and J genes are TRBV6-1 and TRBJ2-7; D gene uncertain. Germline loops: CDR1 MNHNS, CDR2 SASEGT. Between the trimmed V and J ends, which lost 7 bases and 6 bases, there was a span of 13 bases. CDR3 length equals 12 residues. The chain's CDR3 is CASTLGYSEQYF. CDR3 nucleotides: TGTGCCAGCACCCTAGGGTACTCCGAGCAGTACTTC.

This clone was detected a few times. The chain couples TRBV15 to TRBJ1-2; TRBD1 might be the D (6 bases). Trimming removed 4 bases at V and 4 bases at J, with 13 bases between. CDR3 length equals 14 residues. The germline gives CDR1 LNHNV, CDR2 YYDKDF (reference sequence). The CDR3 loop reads CATSTTGYAYGYTF. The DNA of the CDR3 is TGTGCCACCAGCACCACAGGGTACGCCTATGGCTACACCTTC. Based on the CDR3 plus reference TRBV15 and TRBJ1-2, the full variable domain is DAMVIQNPRYQVTQFGKPVTLSCSQTLNHNVMYWYQQKSSQAPKLLFHYYDKDFNNEADTPDNFQSRRPNTSFCFLDIRSPGLGDTAMYLCATSTTGYAYGYTFGSGTRLTVV.

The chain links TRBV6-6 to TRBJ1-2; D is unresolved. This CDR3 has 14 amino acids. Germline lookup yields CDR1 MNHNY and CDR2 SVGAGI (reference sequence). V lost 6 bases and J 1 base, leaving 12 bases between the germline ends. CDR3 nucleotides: TGTGCCAGCAGCTTCAGACTGTTTAACTATGGCTACACCTTC. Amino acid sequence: CASSFRLFNYGYTF.

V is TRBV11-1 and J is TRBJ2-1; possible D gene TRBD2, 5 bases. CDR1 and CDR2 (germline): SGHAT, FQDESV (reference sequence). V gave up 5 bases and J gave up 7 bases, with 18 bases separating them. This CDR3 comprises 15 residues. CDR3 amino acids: CASSPEGGRGNEQFF. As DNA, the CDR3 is TGTGCCAGCAGCCCCGAGGGTGGCCGGGGAAATGAGCAGTTCTTC.

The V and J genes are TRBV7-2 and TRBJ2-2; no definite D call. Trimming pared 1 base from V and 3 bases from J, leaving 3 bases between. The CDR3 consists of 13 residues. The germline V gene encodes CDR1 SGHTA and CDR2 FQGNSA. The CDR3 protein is CASSLVYTGELFF. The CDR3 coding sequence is TGTGCCAGCAGCTTAGTGTACACCGGGGAGCTGTTTTTT.

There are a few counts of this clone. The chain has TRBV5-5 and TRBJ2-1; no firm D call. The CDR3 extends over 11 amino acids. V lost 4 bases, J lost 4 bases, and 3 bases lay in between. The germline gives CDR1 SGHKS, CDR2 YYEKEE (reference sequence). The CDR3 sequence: CASSIYNEQFF. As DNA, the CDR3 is TGTGCCAGCAGCATATACAATGAGCAGTTCTTC. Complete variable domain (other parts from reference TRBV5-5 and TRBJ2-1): DAGVTQSPTHLIKTRGQQVTLRCSPISGHKSVSWYQQVLGQGPQFIFQYYEKEERGRGNFPDRFSARQFPNYSSELNVNALLLGDSALYLCASSIYNEQFFGPGTRLTVL.

The DNA for the CDR3 is TGTGGGCTTCCCGGGGGGGCTATAGATACGCAGTATTTT. This sequence encodes CGLPGGAIDTQYF. V is TRBV7-3 and J is TRBJ2-3, with 8 nucleotides matching TRBD2. CDR3 size: 13 residues. Per germline, CDR1 SGHTA and CDR2 FQGTGA.

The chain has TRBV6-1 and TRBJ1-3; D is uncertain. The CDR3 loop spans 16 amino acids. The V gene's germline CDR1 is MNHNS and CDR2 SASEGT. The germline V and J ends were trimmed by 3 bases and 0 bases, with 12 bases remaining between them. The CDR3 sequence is CASSEWRPSSGNTIYF. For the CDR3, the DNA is TGTGCCAGCAGTGAGTGGCGGCCCAGCTCTGGAAACACCATATATTTT.

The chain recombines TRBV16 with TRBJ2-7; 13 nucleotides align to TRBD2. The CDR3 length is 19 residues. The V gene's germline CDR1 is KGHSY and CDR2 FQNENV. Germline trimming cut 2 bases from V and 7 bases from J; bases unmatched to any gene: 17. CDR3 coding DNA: TGTGCCAGCAGCCAAAGGACTAGCGGGAGCTACCCCCACCCCCCGGAGCAGTACTTC. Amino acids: CASSQRTSGSYPHPPEQYF.

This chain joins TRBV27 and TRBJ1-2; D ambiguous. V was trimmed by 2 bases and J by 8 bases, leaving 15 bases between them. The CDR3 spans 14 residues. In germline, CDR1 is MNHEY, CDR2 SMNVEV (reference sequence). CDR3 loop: CASSLRGPTGGYTF. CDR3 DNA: TGTGCCAGCAGTTTACGAGGTCCCACGGGGGGCTACACCTTC.